This T cell receptor beta chain was documented in a study of regulatory T cells in long-lasting Graves disease. Relying on iRepertoire HTBI primers and Arm-PCR of CDR3 regions, the team built TCR beta libraries. TCRdb redid the calling of the multiplex PCR reads with MiXCR, one entry per CDR3 protein. The sample has 400,000 to 500,000 distinct CDR3 sequences; about 22% are singletons. This CDR3 is built from 14 residues. The V gene end was trimmed by 2 bases and the J gene end by 5 bases; junction bases not matched to a gene: 6. The germline gives CDR1 MNHNS, CDR2 SASEGT. As to time point: persistent/refractory GD, antithyroid drugs over 5 years with positive TRAb. Generation of the TCR library employed RNA extracted from PBMCs. This clonotype came up many times.

V is TRBV6-1 and J is TRBJ2-7, with 7 bases matching TRBD1. The receptor was isolated from a female donor with Graves disease. The sample was peripheral blood mononuclear cells (PBMCs), taken when the disease was refractory, from a patient treated with antithyroid drugs. CDR3 protein: CASSEKYRGDEQYF. The CDR3 DNA reads TGTGCCAGCAGTGAAAAATACAGGGGTGACGAGCAGTACTTC.